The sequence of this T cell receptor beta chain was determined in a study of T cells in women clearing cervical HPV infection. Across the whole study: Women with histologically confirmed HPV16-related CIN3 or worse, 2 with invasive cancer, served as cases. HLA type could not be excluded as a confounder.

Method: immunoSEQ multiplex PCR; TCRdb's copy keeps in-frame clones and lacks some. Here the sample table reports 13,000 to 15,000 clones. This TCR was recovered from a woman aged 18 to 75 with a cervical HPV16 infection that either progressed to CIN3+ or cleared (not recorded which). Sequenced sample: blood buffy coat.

Here the CDR3 reads CSAGQNTGELFF. The CDR3 DNA, read in part, is TGCAGCGCCGGACAGAACACCGGGGAG. This rearrangement joins TRBV29-1 to TRBJ2-2; D may be TRBD1 (5 bases). The read is 3 residues too short to cover the CDR3 end, so that end is filled in from the germline J gene. The CDR3 spans 12 residues. Germline-derived CDR1 and CDR2 are SQVTM and ANQGSEA. V lost 7 bases to trimming and J lost 1 base, with 7 bases between them.